This TCR beta chain was captured by sequencing in a study of T cell responses to AZD1222 COVID-19 vaccine. Germline assignment: CDR1 SGHRS and CDR2 YFSETQ. CDR3 length: 15 residues. V lost 3 bases, J lost 1 base, and 13 bases lay in between. Worth noting for this clone: The target antigen is unknown.

Study findings and constraints: Repertoire samples came only from after the peak T cell response. Along spike, vaccine-associated CD4 TCRs were found throughout, with dominance at 160-218 and 743-854. Only 5 or 6 AZD1222 recipients were seropositive at baseline.

TCRdb's table, derived via immunoSEQ multiplex PCR, lists solely in-frame clones and lacks some. Counted here are about 130,000 clones, approximately 85% occurring once; the ten biggest clones make up 7.9%. This sequence originates from an adult who received the MenACWY meningococcal vaccine as a control. Sequenced material: peripheral blood, taken 28 days after the second dose of the MenACWY control vaccine. The chain employs TRBV5-1 and TRBJ2-5; D could derive from TRBD1 or TRBD2 (5 bases each). The CDR3 coding sequence is TGCGCCAGCAGCTCCGCCCCGGGACGCCAAGAGACCCAGTACTTC. It specifies CASSSAPGRQETQYF.